The 22 T cell receptor beta chains listed next were all sequenced from one sample in a study of long-term antiretroviral therapy in people with HIV. Runs used v3.0 of the immunoSEQ assay and were done at survey level. The repertoire was sequenced with immunoSEQ multiplex PCR; TCRdb's copy has only in-frame clones and lacks some. The data contain 20,000 to 25,000 clones, about 86% of them singletons. Material: unsorted PBMCs, obtained 1.2 years after starting antiretroviral therapy. These receptors all come from a man aged 50 to 60 with HIV.

This rearrangement joins TRBV10-1 to TRBJ2-7; D may be TRBD1 or TRBD2 (5 bases each). The germline V gene encodes CDR1 WNHNN and CDR2 SYGVQD (reference sequence). This CDR3 contains 13 residues. V was clipped by 6 bases and J by 7 bases, with 16 bases between them. The CDR3 DNA is TGCGCCAGCAGCCAACCGGGACGGACAGAGCAGTACTTC. Amino acids: CASSQPGRTEQYF.

The chain carries TRBV10-3 and TRBJ2-7, with TRBD1 matching over 9 bases. The CDR3 runs 14 residues. From germline, CDR1 is ENHRY and CDR2 SYGVKD. V gave up 4 bases and J gave up 5 bases; unmatched junction bases: 6. The CDR3 here is CAISALGQGNEQYF. The CDR3 DNA is TGTGCCATCAGTGCCCTAGGACAGGGGAACGAGCAGTACTTC.

The chain couples TRBV7-5 to TRBJ1-1. TRBV7-5 is designated a pseudogene. This CDR3 has 12 amino acids. The DNA of the CDR3 is TGTGCCAGAAGCTCCGGGAACACTGAAGCTTTCTTT. Translated, it gives CARSSGNTEAFF.

This chain connects TRBV7-3 to TRBJ2-1, with D perhaps TRBD1 (5 bases). The germline V gene has CDR1 SGHTA and CDR2 FQGTGA. V was shortened by 2 bases and J by 8 bases, with 10 bases between the two germline ends. This CDR3 contains 13 residues. The chain's CDR3 is CASSLGQRDEQFF. CDR3 bases: TGTGCCAGCAGCTTAGGACAACGGGATGAGCAGTTCTTC.

This sequence joins TRBV18 and TRBJ2-1, with a weak D call TRBD2 (6 bases). Between the trimmed V and J ends, which lost 0 bases and 3 bases, there was a span of 12 bases. The V gene's germline CDR1 is KGHSH and CDR2 LQKENI. The CDR3 is made up of 16 amino acids. The CDR3 loop reads CASSPPGTSFYNEQFF. For the CDR3, the DNA is TGTGCCAGCTCACCACCGGGGACTTCCTTCTACAATGAGCAGTTCTTC.

This sequence joins TRBV7-9 and TRBJ1-5, with TRBD1 matching over 8 bases. CDR3 length: 15 residues. In germline, CDR1 is SEHNR, CDR2 FQNEAQ (reference sequence). J lost 0 bases, V lost 3 bases, and 1 base had no gene match. The CDR3 spells CASSLTGDSNQPQHF. The CDR3 nucleotides are TGTGCCAGCAGCTTGACAGGGGATAGCAATCAGCCCCAGCATTTT. Full variable domain (remainder filled in from reference TRBV7-9 and TRBJ1-5): DTGVSQNPRHKITKRGQNVTFRCDPISEHNRLYWYRQTLGQGPEFLTYFQNEAQLEKSRLLSDRFSAERPKGSFSTLEIQRTEQGDSAMYLCASSLTGDSNQPQHFGDGTRLSIL.

The V gene is TRBV28, the J gene TRBJ1-2; D might be TRBD1 (6 bases). The CDR3 has 13 amino acids. The germline V and J ends were trimmed by 4 bases and 2 bases, with 8 bases remaining between them. CDR1 and CDR2 from the germline V gene are MDHEN and SYDVKM. CDR3 loop: CASSSDRNYGYTF. DNA of the CDR3: TGTGCCAGCAGTTCAGACAGGAACTATGGCTACACCTTC.

This clone was found once. This chain's CDR3 is CASSPYPGMNTEAFF. The CDR3 coding sequence is TGTGCCAGCAGCCCCTACCCGGGGATGAACACTGAAGCTTTCTTT. This rearrangement joins TRBV5-5 to TRBJ1-1; D gene uncertain. The CDR3 has 15 amino acids. Looked up from germline, CDR1 is SGHKS and CDR2 is YYEKEE (reference sequence). V was shortened by 4 bases and J by 0 bases, with 13 bases between the two germline ends. The full variable domain, in which reference TRBV5-5 and TRBJ1-1 provide the parts outside the CDR3, is DAGVTQSPTHLIKTRGQQVTLRCSPISGHKSVSWYQQVLGQGPQFIFQYYEKEERGRGNFPDRFSARQFPNYSSELNVNALLLGDSALYLCASSPYPGMNTEAFFGQGTRLTVV.

The V call is TRBV28, the J call TRBJ2-7; D unclear. V was trimmed by 5 bases and J by 0 bases, leaving 5 bases between them. The CDR3 consists of 12 residues. Germline V gene sequence: CDR1 MDHEN, CDR2 SYDVKM. The CDR3 coding sequence is TGTGCCAGCAGTAGGGACTCCTACGAGCAGTACTTC. The encoded protein is CASSRDSYEQYF.

V and J are TRBV28 and TRBJ2-6; D is perhaps TRBD2 (6 bases). There are 15 residues in the CDR3. Trimming stripped 8 bases from V and 0 bases from J, with 11 bases between. Germline V gene sequence: CDR1 MDHEN, CDR2 SYDVKM. Here the CDR3 reads CASAGTDSGANVLTF. CDR3 in DNA: TGTGCCAGCGCGGGGACGGACTCTGGGGCCAACGTCCTGACTTTC.

This clone was found a few times. The chain has TRBV28 and TRBJ1-2; D not resolved. The V end was cut by 1 base, the J end by 2 bases, with 5 bases between. CDR1 MDHEN and CDR2 SYDVKM come from the germline V gene. The CDR3 totals 13 residues. The CDR3 sequence is CASSLSLNYGYTF. CDR3 DNA: TGTGCCAGCAGTTTATCACTCAACTATGGCTACACCTTC.

The gene calls are TRBV19 and TRBJ1-4, with 11 bases lining up with TRBD1. The junction had 6 bases not matched to a gene; V was cut back by 5 bases and J by 4 bases. Germline V gene sequence: CDR1 LNHDA, CDR2 SQIVND (reference sequence). The CDR3 is 16 amino acids. The CDR3 DNA sequence: TGTGCCAGTAGTCCCGGGACAGGGGGTCTTAATGAAAAACTGTTTTTT. This translates into CASSPGTGGLNEKLFF.

The CDR3 spells CASSFGQSYNEQFF. The CDR3 nucleotides are TGTGCCAGCAGCTTCGGACAGTCCTACAATGAGCAGTTCTTC. The chain joins TRBV7-3 to TRBJ2-1, with D possibly TRBD1 on 6 matching bases. This CDR3 region has 14 residues. Per germline, CDR1 SGHTA and CDR2 FQGTGA. Trimming pared 3 bases from V and 1 base from J, leaving 7 bases between.

The V and J genes are TRBV27 and TRBJ1-2; 7 bases map to TRBD1. CDR1 is MNHEY, CDR2 SMNVEV, per germline (reference sequence). Germline trimming cut 4 bases from V and 4 bases from J; bases unmatched to any gene: 3. The CDR3 is 13 amino acids. The chain's CDR3 is CASSSGTVYGYTF. The DNA of the CDR3 is TGTGCCAGCAGTTCTGGGACAGTCTATGGCTACACCTTC.

The chain joins TRBV2 to TRBJ2-5; 8 bases fit TRBD2. This CDR3 spans 14 amino acids. The V segment lost 7 bases and the J segment 2 bases; nucleotides outside the gene matches: 6. The germline CDR1 and CDR2 sequences are SNHLY and FYNNEI. Written as DNA, the CDR3 is TGTGCCAGCACCAAGACTAGCGAGCAAGAGACCCAGTACTTC. It specifies CASTKTSEQETQYF.

The J gene is TRBJ1-2, the V gene TRBV27, with 11 positions matching TRBD1. V was clipped by 6 bases and J by 7 bases; unmatched bases: 4. Germline V gene lookup returns CDR1 MNHEY and CDR2 SMNVEV (reference sequence). CDR3 length equals 13 residues. DNA for the CDR3: TGTGCCAGCAGGACAGGGACAGGGGGTGGCTACACCTTC. This gives the protein CASRTGTGGGYTF.

The V and J genes are TRBV9 and TRBJ1-5; D perhaps matches TRBD1 (6 bases). CDR3 length: 16 amino acids. Looked up from germline, CDR1 is SGDLS and CDR2 is YYNGEE. Trimming left V 0 bases short and J 11 bases short, with 21 bases between. The CDR3 sequence: CASSVEDSRPEMSQHF. The CDR3 DNA is TGTGCCAGCAGCGTAGAGGACAGTCGTCCGGAGATGTCCCAGCATTTT.

The chain carries TRBV4-1 and TRBJ2-2, with D hard to call. V dropped 1 base and J dropped 4 bases, with 10 bases sitting between them. Germline CDR1 is MGHRA and CDR2 is YSYEKL. The CDR3 has 15 amino acids. For the CDR3, the DNA is TGCGCCAGCAGCCAAGGCAGGCGGTCCACCGGGGAGCTGTTTTTT. Translation gives CASSQGRRSTGELFF.

The chain combines TRBV9 with TRBJ1-2; D remains ambiguous. With 3 bases removed from V and 4 bases from J, the gap between germline ends came to 10 bases. CDR3 length: 13 amino acids. Germline CDR1 SGDLS, CDR2 YYNGEE. The CDR3 loop reads CASSEGGPYGYTF. The CDR3 DNA reads TGTGCCAGCAGCGAAGGTGGGCCCTATGGCTACACCTTC.

V gene TRBV6-5 combines with J gene TRBJ1-5, with D perhaps TRBD1 (5 bases). The CDR3 loop spans 15 amino acids. Per the germline V gene, CDR1 is MNHEY and CDR2 is SVGAGI. V shed 2 bases and J shed 14 bases, with 22 bases lying between them. The CDR3 is CASSYGASGKGVKHF. CDR3 nucleotides: TGTGCCAGCAGTTACGGGGCTTCAGGGAAAGGGGTTAAGCATTTT.

The CDR3 nucleotides read TGCAGCGTTGTGGAGACCGGGGATAAAGGCTACACCTTC. Encoded protein: CSVVETGDKGYTF. The chain employs TRBV29-1 and TRBJ1-2; D is unclear. The CDR3 covers 13 residues. V was clipped by 4 bases and J by 8 bases, with 17 bases between them. Germline CDR1 reads SQVTM; CDR2 reads ANQGSEA.

The V gene is TRBV27, the J gene TRBJ2-7; D is possibly TRBD1 (6 bases). The V end was cut by 6 bases, the J end by 6 bases, with 9 bases between. The CDR3 has 11 residues. Per the germline V gene, CDR1 is MNHEY and CDR2 is SMNVEV (reference sequence). CDR3 protein: CASSQGGEQYF. The CDR3 DNA follows: TGTGCCAGCAGCCAAGGGGGCGAGCAGTACTTC.